The present T cell receptor (beta chain) was sequenced within a study of OX40 agonist ivuxolimab in advanced cancers. Study-wide background: Partial responses occurred in three patients (one hepatocellular carcinoma, two cutaneous melanoma).

This CDR3 has 12 residues. CDR1 and CDR2 from the germline V gene are SEHNR and FQNEAQ (reference sequence). V shed 1 base and J shed 4 bases, with 3 bases lying between them. Assay: immunoSEQ multiplex PCR; the TCRdb copy retains only in-frame clones and omits some. This table holds tens of thousands of clones, over 80% found once. This chain joins TRBV7-9 and TRBJ2-3; no clear D. This clonotype was sampled from an adult with an advanced solid tumor such as melanoma, head and neck, liver or kidney cancer. Source: CD4+ or CD8+ T cells sorted from blood, taken in a trial of the OX40 agonist ivuxolimab. CDR3 sequence: CASSLVSDTQYF. The CDR3 nucleotides are TGTGCCAGCAGCTTAGTTTCAGATACGCAGTATTTT.